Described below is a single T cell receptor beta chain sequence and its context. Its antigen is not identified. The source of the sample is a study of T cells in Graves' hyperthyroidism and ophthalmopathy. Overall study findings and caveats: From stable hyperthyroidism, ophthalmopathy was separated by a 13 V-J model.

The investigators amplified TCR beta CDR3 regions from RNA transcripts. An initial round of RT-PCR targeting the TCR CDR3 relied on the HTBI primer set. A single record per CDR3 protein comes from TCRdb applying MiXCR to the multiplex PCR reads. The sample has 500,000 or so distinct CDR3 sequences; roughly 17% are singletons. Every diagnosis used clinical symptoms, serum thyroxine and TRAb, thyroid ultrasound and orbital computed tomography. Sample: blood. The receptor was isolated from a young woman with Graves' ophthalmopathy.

The chain's CDR3 is CASSPTSGGGYNEQFF. In DNA form, the CDR3 reads TGTGCCAGCAGCCCGACTAGCGGGGGGGGATACAATGAGCAGTTCTTC. V and J are TRBV28 and TRBJ2-1; 14 bases fit TRBD2. Germline V gives CDR1 MDHEN, CDR2 SYDVKM. There are 16 residues in the CDR3. The V segment lost 6 bases and the J segment 4 bases; nucleotides outside the gene matches: 5. The variable domain in full, completed from reference TRBV28 and TRBJ2-1, reads DVKVTQSSRYLVKRTGEKVFLECVQDMDHENMFWYRQDPGLGLRLIYFSYDVKMKEKGDIPEGYSVSREKKERFSLILESASTNQTSMYLCASSPTSGGGYNEQFFGPGTRLTVL.